This T cell receptor beta chain is from a study of Ad26.COV2.S vaccination and SARS-CoV-2 variants. Study-level background: Dosing was one shot or two shots 56 days apart.

Looked up from germline, CDR1 is SGHTA and CDR2 is FQGNSA. This CDR3 is built from 16 residues. Losses at the gene ends were 5 bases for V and 4 bases for J; bases not matched to a gene: 10. TCRdb's copy holds only in-frame clones and misses some; the assay was immunoSEQ multiplex PCR. The profile shows hundreds of thousands of clones, around 89% of them singletons. The treatment was: 15 to 20 received Ad26.COV2.S at low or high dose, single or two shots; 5 received placebo; per-sample allocation not given. Samples came from day 63 after the first vaccine or placebo injection. This vaccine is an Ad26 vector that expresses the Wuhan-strain SARS-CoV-2 spike.

This receptor was obtained from a person aged 18 to 65 who received the Ad26.COV2.S COVID-19 vaccine or a placebo. The rearrangement links TRBV7-2 to TRBJ2-1, with 8 bases that match TRBD1. Sequenced material: peripheral blood, taken in a trial of Ad26.COV2.S vaccine versus placebo. The CDR3 region has the DNA TGTGCCAGCAGCAAAGCCGGGACAGGTATTTACAATGAGCAGTTCTTC. Residues: CASSKAGTGIYNEQFF.